Below, 15 T cell receptor beta chains from the same sample are listed, as sequenced in a study of cytomegalovirus exposure and HLA in healthy donors. Researchers ran the PCR with 60 Vbeta and 13 Jbeta primers. TCRdb's table, derived via immunoSEQ multiplex PCR, lists solely in-frame clones and lacks some. The sample contains 140,000 to 150,000 clones, 76% of which appear only once. The material sequenced was PBMCs. All receptors come from a woman in her thirties or forties in good health and CMV-seronegative.

The CDR3 loop reads CASSGQGRNTIYF. The CDR3, as DNA: TGTGCCAGCAGTGGACAGGGCCGAAACACCATATATTTT. The rearrangement uses TRBV2 and TRBJ1-3; 7 bases map to TRBD1. The CDR3 is 13 amino acids. Looked up from germline, CDR1 is SNHLY and CDR2 is FYNNEI. The J segment lost 5 bases and the V segment lost 4 bases, leaving 2 bases of the junction unmatched.

The CDR3 region has the DNA TGTGCCATCAGTCACCTCGGGGGGGACTCCTACGAGCAGTACTTC. Protein product: CAISHLGGDSYEQYF. The rearrangement joins TRBV10-3 to TRBJ2-7, with TRBD2 matching 8 bases. The CDR3 has 15 residues. Germline V gene lookup returns CDR1 ENHRY and CDR2 SYGVKD. The J segment lost 0 bases and the V segment lost 5 bases, leaving 6 bases of the junction unmatched.

The V and J genes are TRBV5-1 and TRBJ2-3, with TRBD2 identical over 16 bases. With V trimmed by 4 bases and J by 6 bases, 5 bases remained unmatched. CDR1 and CDR2 from the germline V gene are SGHRS and YFSETQ. This CDR3 has 16 amino acids. The CDR3 loop reads CASSPGLAGGMDTQYF. The CDR3 DNA sequence: TGCGCCAGCAGCCCGGGACTAGCGGGAGGGATGGATACGCAGTATTTT.

The table lists this clone with a count of one. V is TRBV7-7 and J is TRBJ2-5, with 10 bases aligning to TRBD2. The end of the DNA is better explained by TRBJ2-7, so the J call may be wrong. The length of the CDR3 is 15 residues. CDR1 is SSHAT and CDR2 is FNYEAQ in the germline V gene (reference sequence). The CDR3 DNA reads TGTGCCAGCAGCCCTAGACTAGCGGGCCCCTACGAGCAGTACTTC. Amino acids: CASSPRLAGPYEQYF.

The chain couples TRBV19 to TRBJ2-5; D unresolved. The germline gives CDR1 LNHDA, CDR2 SQIVND (reference sequence). The CDR3 extends over 11 amino acids. Here the CDR3 reads CNVAVQETQYF. As DNA, the CDR3 is TGTAACGTGGCAGTACAAGAGACCCAGTACTTC. The variable domain in full, completed from reference TRBV19 and TRBJ2-5, reads DGGITQSPKYLFRKEGQNVTLSCEQNLNHDAMYWYRQDPGQGLRLIYYSQIVNDFQKGDIAEGYSVSREKKESFPLTVTSAQKNPTAFYLCNVAVQETQYFGPGTRLLVL.

The rearrangement joins TRBV6-1 to TRBJ1-1, with a tentative D call TRBD1 (5 bases). V lost 8 bases to trimming and J lost 6 bases, with 13 bases between them. CDR1 is MNHNS and CDR2 is SASEGT in the germline V gene. This CDR3 is built from 12 residues. CDR3 amino acids: CASAGGGAEAFF. The CDR3 nucleotides read TGTGCCAGCGCCGGGGGAGGTGCTGAAGCTTTCTTT.

V gene TRBV27 combines with J gene TRBJ1-5; TRBD1 matches at 8 bases. The V gene's germline CDR1 is MNHEY and CDR2 SMNVEV (reference sequence). Unmatched junction bases numbered 3, after V lost 6 bases and J lost 2 bases. The CDR3 contains 14 residues. The CDR3: CASRTGVGNQPQHF. CDR3 sequence (DNA): TGTGCCAGCAGGACAGGGGTGGGCAATCAGCCCCAGCATTTT.

The chain recombines TRBV7-7 with TRBJ1-4, with D perhaps matching TRBD1 (5 bases). V lost 6 bases and J lost 8, with 16 bases in between. There are 14 residues in the CDR3. The germline gives CDR1 SSHAT, CDR2 FNYEAQ (reference sequence). Here the CDR3 reads CASRYGTQEEKLFF. The CDR3 DNA is TGTGCCAGCAGGTACGGGACTCAGGAGGAAAAACTGTTTTTT.

The chain is built from TRBV29-1 and TRBJ1-3, with D uncertain. The CDR3 is made up of 13 amino acids. V was pared by 7 bases and J by 3 bases, with 13 bases between. Germline V gene lookup returns CDR1 SQVTM and CDR2 ANQGSEA. The CDR3 spells CSAAGRGGNTIYF. The CDR3 coding sequence is TGCAGCGCGGCCGGGAGAGGTGGAAACACCATATATTTT.

The rearrangement links TRBV27 to TRBJ2-5; 8 nucleotides line up with TRBD2. The closer fit of TRBJ2-7 to the DNA end suggests the J call may be wrong. Germline V lookup: CDR1 MNHEY, CDR2 SMNVEV (reference sequence). There are 15 residues in the CDR3. This chain's CDR3 is CASSSLTSVYYEQYF. The CDR3 coding sequence is TGTGCCAGCAGTTCTTTGACTAGCGTATACTACGAGCAGTACTTC.

The chain is built from TRBV5-1 and TRBJ1-4; TRBD1 matches 7 bases. From germline, CDR1 is SGHRS and CDR2 YFSETQ. The CDR3 covers 17 residues. V lost 0 bases to trimming and J lost 4 bases; unmatched junction nucleotides: 9. The CDR3 region is CASSLVQGQVDNEKLFF. The CDR3 coding sequence is TGCGCCAGCAGCTTGGTACAGGGGCAGGTAGATAATGAAAAACTGTTTTTT.

This chain uses TRBV28 with TRBJ1-6; D remains unclear. The CDR3 contains 13 residues. Trimming took 8 bases from V and 7 from J, leaving 12 bases between them. Germline CDR1 MDHEN, CDR2 SYDVKM. CDR3 in amino acids: CASVQQINSPLHF. Written as DNA, the CDR3 is TGTGCCAGCGTCCAACAGATAAATTCACCCCTCCACTTT.

The chain recombines TRBV7-6 with TRBJ1-1; D not certain. Germline CDR1 and CDR2: SGHVS and FNYEAQ. The CDR3 totals 13 residues. The V end was cut by 2 bases, the J end by 0 bases, with 4 bases between. CDR3: CASSLSMNTEAFF. CDR3 coding DNA: TGTGCCAGCAGCTTAAGCATGAACACTGAAGCTTTCTTT.

The chain joins TRBV5-1 to TRBJ1-2; the match to TRBD1 covers 7 bases. V lost 2 bases and J lost 0; bases outside the gene matches: 7. The CDR3 covers 16 residues. The germline CDR1 and CDR2 sequences are SGHRS and YFSETQ. The CDR3 here is CASSLTGDLANYGYTF. CDR3 bases: TGCGCCAGCAGCTTAACAGGGGACCTAGCTAACTATGGCTACACCTTC.

The V call is TRBV6-6, the J call TRBJ1-2; D gene ambiguous. With 3 bases removed from V and 0 bases from J, the gap between germline ends came to 5 bases. CDR1 is MNHNY and CDR2 is SVGAGI in the germline V gene (reference sequence). The CDR3 is made up of 13 amino acids. CDR3 coding DNA: TGTGCCAGCAGTTATGCGGCTAACTATGGCTACACCTTC. Protein: CASSYAANYGYTF.